The 18 T cell receptor beta chains reported below all come from one sample, sequenced in a study of regulatory T cells in long-lasting Graves disease. HTBI primers from iRepertoire and Arm-PCR of CDR3 regions yielded the TCR beta libraries. MiXCR was run by TCRdb on the multiplex PCR reads, yielding one entry per CDR3 protein. The data hold 250,000 to 300,000 distinct CDR3 sequences, with around 23% observed a single time. Time point: persistent/refractory GD, antithyroid drugs over 5 years with positive TRAb. PBMC RNA was the source of the TCR library. The starting material was peripheral blood mononuclear cells (PBMCs), obtained when the disease was refractory, from a patient treated with antithyroid drugs. These receptors all stem from a female donor with Graves disease.

The rearrangement uses TRBV27 and TRBJ2-5; unclear D gene. V lost 4 bases to trimming and J lost 5 bases, with 11 bases between them. The CDR3 has 13 amino acids. Per the germline V gene, CDR1 is MNHEY and CDR2 is SMNVEV (reference sequence). In DNA, the CDR3 is TGTGCCAGCAGTTCGGCCTACCCGGAGACCCAGTACTTC. Its protein is CASSSAYPETQYF.

CDR3 sequence reads: CASSEERGARGEKLFF. The CDR3, as DNA: TGTGCCAGCAGTGAAGAACGGGGGGCGCGCGGTGAAAAACTGTTTTTT. The V and J genes are TRBV9 and TRBJ1-4; perhaps TRBD1 as D (6 bases). V lost 5 bases and J lost 7, with 21 bases in between. CDR1 and CDR2 (germline): SGDLS, YYNGEE. This CDR3 comprises 16 residues.

The chain has TRBV9 and TRBJ1-2; D possibly corresponds to TRBD1 (5 bases). CDR3 size: 12 residues. CDR1 and CDR2 (germline): SGDLS, YYNGEE. V dropped 0 bases and J dropped 5 bases, with 5 bases sitting between them. CDR3 in DNA: TGTGCCAGCAGCGTAGGACAGTATGGCTACACCTTC. Amino acids: CASSVGQYGYTF.

This clonotype was detected many times. CDR3 coding DNA: TGTGCCAGCAGCCCCGAAGGAGACACTGAAGCTTTCTTT. This translates into CASSPEGDTEAFF. V and J are TRBV7-9 and TRBJ1-1, with D unclear. This CDR3 region has 13 residues. Trimming took off 5 bases at V and 3 bases at J, with 10 bases between the two ends. Germline assignment: CDR1 SEHNR and CDR2 FQNEAQ (reference sequence).

In regard to this clonotype: A much bigger clone sits one base away, suggesting this may be a read error. The chain has TRBV2 and TRBJ2-2, with D unclear. The germline gives CDR1 SNHLY, CDR2 FYNNEI. Trimming removed 4 bases from V and 4 bases from J, with 7 bases in between. This CDR3 spans 13 amino acids. In DNA form, the CDR3 reads TGTGCCAGCAGTGGACGCAGCACCGGGGAGCTGTTTTTT. This gives the protein CASSGRSTGELFF.

A remark on this clonotype: Just one base apart from a much larger clone, this may be a read error. This chain joins TRBV20-1 and TRBJ1-5, with 7 nucleotides matching TRBD1. V shed 5 bases, J shed 9 bases, and the junction held 13 bases outside the gene matches. The CDR3 extends over 14 amino acids. Germline loops: CDR1 DFQATT, CDR2 SNEGSKA (reference sequence). CDR3 sequence reads: CSALHRQGGRPQHF. The CDR3 DNA follows: TGCAGTGCTCTCCACCGACAGGGCGGTCGGCCCCAGCATTTT.

V is TRBV6-1 and J is TRBJ2-7, with TRBD1 matching over 9 bases. Trimming at V came to 9 bases and at J to 4 bases, leaving 4 bases not matched to a gene. The CDR3 covers 12 residues. Germline V gene sequence: CDR1 MNHNS, CDR2 SASEGT. This CDR3 is CASRDREYEQYF. DNA of the CDR3: TGTGCCAGTAGGGACAGGGAGTACGAGCAGTACTTC.

In regard to this clonotype: A much larger clonotype is one base distant, so this may be a read error. The J gene is TRBJ1-2, the V gene TRBV12-3 or TRBV12-4; the D is unclear. There are 12 residues in the CDR3. Trimming took 5 bases from V and 7 from J, leaving 11 bases between them. The CDR3 here is CASSTQACGYTF. For the CDR3, the DNA is TGTGCCAGCAGTACCCAGGCTTGTGGCTACACCTTC.

A few counts support this clonotype. This chain connects TRBV4-3 to TRBJ2-7; the D gene is possibly TRBD1 (5 bases). The CDR3 is 15 residues long. CDR1 LGHNA and CDR2 YSLEER come from the germline V gene. V shed 3 bases and J shed 4 bases, with 16 bases lying between them. Here the CDR3 DNA reads TGCGCCAGCAGCCAGACCGCGACAGAGATATACGAGCAGTACTTC. As protein: CASSQTATEIYEQYF.

The chain couples TRBV27 to TRBJ2-7; either TRBD1 or TRBD2 may supply D (5 bases each). V lost 3 bases and J lost 1, with 13 bases in between. Germline CDR1 reads MNHEY; CDR2 reads SMNVEV (reference sequence). This CDR3 contains 15 residues. In DNA form, the CDR3 reads TGTGCCAGCAGTTTCAGGGCTAGCCGATCCTACGAGCAGTACTTC. This sequence encodes CASSFRASRSYEQYF.

This clonotype was counted only a few times. V usage is TRBV6-1 and J usage is TRBJ1-1; TRBD1 might be the D (6 bases). Looked up from germline, CDR1 is MNHNS and CDR2 is SASEGT. The ends were cut back, 3 bases at V and 5 bases at J, with 16 bases in the middle. The CDR3 runs 15 residues. The CDR3 DNA reads TGTGCCAGCAGTGAGAGTGGACAGTCTCGGACTGAAGCTTTCTTT. Translated, it gives CASSESGQSRTEAFF.

In this sample, this clonotype turned up many times. The chain employs TRBV15 and TRBJ1-6; 8 bases map to TRBD1. The germline gives CDR1 LNHNV, CDR2 YYDKDF (reference sequence). This CDR3 contains 17 residues. The V and J ends lost 5 bases and 7 bases, in that order; junction bases with no gene match: 13. The CDR3 region has the DNA TGTGCCACCAGCTATGACCCGGGACAGGAAGTAAATTCACCCCTCCACTTT. Protein: CATSYDPGQEVNSPLHF.

This clonotype occurred many times. This chain joins TRBV7-2 and TRBJ2-5; 8 bases line up with TRBD1. The ends lost 5 bases at V and 5 bases at J; junction bases unmatched: 7. The CDR3 contains 14 residues. Germline V gene lookup returns CDR1 SGHTA and CDR2 FQGNSA. CDR3 DNA sequence: TGTGCCAGCAGCGTAGGACAGGGACACGAGACCCAGTACTTC. It encodes CASSVGQGHETQYF.

This clonotype was seen repeatedly, ten times or more. The chain has TRBV5-6 and TRBJ1-5, with D perhaps matching TRBD1 (5 bases). Trimming took off 1 base at V and 0 bases at J, with 8 bases between the two ends. CDR1 SGHDT and CDR2 YYEEEE come from the germline V gene. The CDR3 loop spans 15 amino acids. This CDR3 reads CASSLQGYSNQPQHF. CDR3 DNA: TGTGCCAGCAGCTTGCAGGGATATAGCAATCAGCCCCAGCATTTT.

The rearrangement joins TRBV27 to TRBJ2-1, with TRBD2 as a possible D gene (5 bases). The CDR3 totals 13 residues. CDR1 is MNHEY and CDR2 is SMNVEV in the germline V gene (reference sequence). Deletions cut 5 bases from V and 11 bases from J, with 16 bases between. The CDR3 coding sequence is TGTGCCAGCAGTCGCGAACGGGAAGCTAAGCAGTTCTTC. This encodes CASSREREAKQFF.

This clonotype was seen ten or more times. The V gene is TRBV28, the J gene TRBJ1-4; D perhaps matches TRBD1 (6 bases). V was clipped by 7 bases and J by 5 bases, with 8 bases between them. CDR1 is MDHEN, CDR2 SYDVKM, per germline. CDR3 length: 12 amino acids. The CDR3 sequence: CASKGGNEKLFF. In nucleotides, the CDR3 is TGTGCCAGCAAGGGGGGGAATGAAAAACTGTTTTTT. The variable domain in full, with the rest retrieved from reference TRBV28 and TRBJ1-4, is DVKVTQSSRYLVKRTGEKVFLECVQDMDHENMFWYRQDPGLGLRLIYFSYDVKMKEKGDIPEGYSVSREKKERFSLILESASTNQTSMYLCASKGGNEKLFFGSGTQLSVL.

This clonotype has just a few counts. This sequence joins TRBV29-1 and TRBJ2-2; no firm D call. The germline V gene has CDR1 SQVTM and CDR2 ANQGSEA. V was trimmed by 5 bases and J by 2 bases, leaving 6 bases between them. The CDR3 covers 12 residues. The CDR3 loop is CSVLENTGELFF. DNA of the CDR3: TGCAGCGTTCTGGAAAACACCGGGGAGCTGTTTTTT.

As regards this clonotype: The CDR3 does not close with the conserved phenylalanine or tryptophan, likely indicating a read error. The J gene is TRBJ2-1, the V gene TRBV11-2; 7 bases are a match to TRBD2. This CDR3 is 15 amino acids long. Unmatched junction bases numbered 9, after V lost 2 bases and J lost 8 bases. Germline lookup yields CDR1 SGHAT and CDR2 FQNNGV. The CDR3 reads CASSLRGRAEDEQFL. CDR3 sequence (DNA): TGTGCCAGCAGCTTACGGGGGAGGGCCGAGGATGAGCAGTTCCTC.